The T cell receptor (beta chain) described here comes from a study of vaccination and CD4 T cells after COVID-19. Study summary: Cellular stimulation was performed using overlapping spike peptides derived from SARS-CoV-2, HCoV-NL63, HCoV-OC43 and HCoV-229E.

General study points: There was no significant change from about 20 to 38 median reactive clonotypes.

This clonotype turned up a few times. What it binds is not known. The CDR3 runs 14 residues. The germline gives CDR1 SNHLY, CDR2 FYNNEI. V was pared by 5 bases and J by 2 bases, with 4 bases of the junction left unmatched. Oncomine TCR Beta short-read sequencing was applied to DNA from cultured CD4+ T cells. TCRdb ran MiXCR on the PCR reads and lists one entry per CDR3 protein. The sample gives approximately 17,000 distinct CDR3 sequences, roughly 56% of which show up once; about 16% is in the top ten. The treatment is: roughly 10-day PBMC culture with coronavirus spike peptide pools or control peptides (ViraFEST assay).

The V gene is TRBV2, the J gene TRBJ2-5, with 8 nucleotides matching TRBD1. The clonotype was recovered from a human donor who had recovered from COVID-19. The sequencing sample was made of CD4+ T cells from blood, cultured in vitro. CDR3 in amino acids: CASSTQGGQETQYF. Written as DNA, the CDR3 is TGTGCCAGCAGTACACAGGGGGGACAAGAGACCCAGTACTTC.